This T cell receptor beta chain was documented in a study of neoadjuvant nivolumab and ipilimumab in lung cancer. Findings of the study overall: Resected-tumor TCR richness correlated positively with pretherapy blood richness. A small number of samples were TCR sequenced.

Only in-frame clones appear in the TCRdb table, and some are missing; sequencing was by immunoSEQ multiplex PCR. Among 25,000 to 30,000 clones, 82% were seen once, and the ten largest hold about 9%. A remark on this clone: The antigen is not known.

The TCR sequence derives from an adult with non-small cell lung cancer. The sample was tumor tissue, taken after neoadjuvant nivolumab, alone or with ipilimumab, at or shortly before surgery.

The CDR3 region has the DNA TGTGCCAGCAGCGGGACAGGGGGCGGGGAGACCCAGTACTTC. Protein: CASSGTGGGETQYF. This chain links TRBV11-1 with TRBJ2-5; TRBD1 agrees at 12 bases. The V segment lost 5 bases and the J segment 5 bases; nucleotides outside the gene matches: 3. This CDR3 is 14 amino acids long. Germline V gives CDR1 SGHAT, CDR2 FQDESV (reference sequence).